The T cell receptor beta chain under discussion was sequenced for a study of T cell responses to AZD1222 COVID-19 vaccine. Study-wide points: Sampling that yielded the repertoires occurred only after the peak T cell response. Donors were mostly white British, more females; clonal diversity possibly underestimated. The reported proportion of spike-specific TCRs targeting unmutated variant regions was nearly half.

Germline lookup yields CDR1 MNHNY and CDR2 SVGAGI (reference sequence). The V and J ends lost 0 bases and 8 bases respectively, with 7 bases between them. The CDR3 consists of 13 residues. Profiled with immunoSEQ multiplex PCR; TCRdb holds only in-frame clones, not every one. The table has around 160,000 clones, around 90% seen once. With respect to this clone: Its matching antigen is unknown.

This receptor was obtained from an adult who received the AZD1222 COVID-19 vaccine. The specimen was peripheral blood, collected 28 days after the second AZD1222 dose. V and J are TRBV6-6 and TRBJ1-4; D gene unclear. The CDR3, as DNA: TGTGCCAGCAGTTACTCGACGGAGGAAAAACTGTTTTTT. The encoded protein is CASSYSTEEKLFF.